A single sample gave rise to the 8 T cell receptor beta chains below, sequenced in a study of CD8+CD57+ T cells in acquired aplastic anemia. The use of genomic DNA as template underpinned the TCR beta VDJ and CDR3 profiling. Each CDR3 protein gets one entry after TCRdb re-called the reads with MiXCR. The sample contains some 140,000 distinct CDR3 sequences, about 48% of which appear only once. Flow cytometry had shown expanded CD8+CD57+ cells in the patients chosen for sequencing. The sequenced sample consisted of sorted CD4+, CD8+, or CD8+CD57+ T cells (not recorded which) from PBMCs. These receptor sequences come from a human donor with aplastic anemia.

The chain employs TRBV19 and TRBJ1-5, with TRBD1 as a possible D gene (5 bases). Germline V CDR1 and CDR2: LNHDA, SQIVND (reference sequence). The CDR3 sequence is 13 residues long. V was clipped by 5 bases and J by 4 bases, with 9 bases between them. In DNA form, the CDR3 reads TGTGCCAGTAGTTTCGGGGGGAATCAGCCCCAGCATTTT. It yields the protein CASSFGGNQPQHF.

V and J are TRBV2 and TRBJ2-5; 9 bases align to TRBD2. J was trimmed by 4 bases and V by 5 bases; bases with no gene match: 5. Germline lookup yields CDR1 SNHLY and CDR2 FYNNEI. The CDR3 is 14 amino acids. This CDR3 reads CASSFIAGAETQYF. In nucleotides, the CDR3 is TGTGCCAGCAGTTTTATAGCGGGAGCAGAGACCCAGTACTTC.

This clonotype appeared many times. This sequence joins TRBV6-1 and TRBJ2-7; D might be TRBD2 (6 bases). V was shortened by 1 base and J by 3 bases, with 10 bases between the two germline ends. Germline CDR1 and CDR2: MNHNS and SASEGT. The CDR3 loop spans 14 amino acids. CDR3 bases: TGTGCCAGCAGTGAAGGGGCGGGGAGCTACGAGCAGTACTTC. Amino acid sequence: CASSEGAGSYEQYF.

The rearrangement uses TRBV19 and TRBJ1-2; 7 bases match TRBD1. The CDR3 contains 15 residues. From germline, CDR1 is LNHDA and CDR2 SQIVND (reference sequence). J lost 3 bases, V lost 5 bases, and 9 bases had no gene match. The CDR3 region is CASSPRQGKDYGYTF. CDR3 coding DNA: TGTGCCAGTAGTCCTCGACAGGGAAAGGACTATGGCTACACCTTC.

This clonotype has ten or more counts. V gene TRBV6-1 combines with J gene TRBJ2-1; the match to TRBD2 covers 9 bases. Germline loops: CDR1 MNHNS, CDR2 SASEGT. The CDR3 extends over 15 amino acids. V lost 4 bases to trimming and J lost 4 bases; unmatched junction nucleotides: 5. The CDR3, as DNA: TGTGCCAGCAGTGTAGGCGGGGGGGATTACAATGAGCAGTTCTTC. This encodes CASSVGGGDYNEQFF.

The chain joins TRBV19 to TRBJ1-2; possible D gene TRBD1, 6 bases. CDR1 is LNHDA, CDR2 SQIVND, per germline (reference sequence). The V gene lost 6 bases and the J gene lost 3 bases, with 14 bases spanning the gap. The CDR3 has 14 amino acids. This CDR3 reads CASSLTGADYGYTF. CDR3 bases: TGTGCCAGTAGCTTAACGGGGGCGGACTATGGCTACACCTTC.

This chain's CDR3 is CSMRHPNYGYTF. The DNA for the CDR3 is TGCAGCATGAGACACCCCAACTATGGCTACACCTTC. This rearrangement joins TRBV29-1 to TRBJ1-2; D is undetermined. CDR1 and CDR2 from the germline V gene are SQVTM and ANQGSEA. The V gene lost 8 bases and the J gene lost 2 bases, with 12 bases spanning the gap. The length of the CDR3 is 12 residues.

This chain uses TRBV6-2 or TRBV6-3 with TRBJ2-3; 12 bases are a match to TRBD2. The length of the CDR3 is 18 residues. The ends lost 0 bases at V and 5 bases at J; junction bases unmatched: 9. Germline assignment: CDR1 MNHEY and CDR2 SVGEGT. The CDR3 DNA reads as TGTGCCAGCAGTTACTCGGGTCTAGCGGGGGGGCCGGGAGATACGCAGTATTTT. Translation gives CASSYSGLAGGPGDTQYF.